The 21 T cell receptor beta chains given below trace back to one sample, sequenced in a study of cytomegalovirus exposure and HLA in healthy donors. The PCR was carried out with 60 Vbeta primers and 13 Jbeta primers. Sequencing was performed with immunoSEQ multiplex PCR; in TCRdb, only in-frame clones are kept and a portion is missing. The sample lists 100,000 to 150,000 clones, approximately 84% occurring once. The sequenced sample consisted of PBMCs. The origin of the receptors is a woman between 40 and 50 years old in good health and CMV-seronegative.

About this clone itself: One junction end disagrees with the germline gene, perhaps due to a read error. This CDR3 reads CASSASGGAAKNSQYF. Here the CDR3 DNA reads TGTGCCAGCAGTGCGAGCGGGGGGGCAGCCAAAAACAGTCAGTACTTC. This chain uses TRBV28 with TRBJ2-4; 10 bases match TRBD2. The CDR3 is 16 amino acids. Germline CDR1 and CDR2: MDHEN and SYDVKM.

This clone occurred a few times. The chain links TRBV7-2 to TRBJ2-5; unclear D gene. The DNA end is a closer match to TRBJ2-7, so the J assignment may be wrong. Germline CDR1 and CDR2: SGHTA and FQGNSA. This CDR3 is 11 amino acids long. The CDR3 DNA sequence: TGTGCCAGCAGCCCGTCCTACGAGCAGTACTTC. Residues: CASSPSYEQYF.

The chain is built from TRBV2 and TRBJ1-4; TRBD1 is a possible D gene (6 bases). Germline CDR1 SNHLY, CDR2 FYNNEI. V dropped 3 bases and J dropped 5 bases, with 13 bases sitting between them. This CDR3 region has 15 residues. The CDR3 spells CASSDPRQGNEKLFF. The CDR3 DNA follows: TGTGCCAGCAGTGATCCCCGGCAGGGGAATGAAAAACTGTTTTTT.

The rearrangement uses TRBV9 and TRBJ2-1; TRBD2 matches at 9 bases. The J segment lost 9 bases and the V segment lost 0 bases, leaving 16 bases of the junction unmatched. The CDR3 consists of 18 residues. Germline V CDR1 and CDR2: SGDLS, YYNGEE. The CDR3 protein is CASSVATVAGANPGEQFF. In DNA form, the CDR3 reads TGTGCCAGCAGCGTAGCTACGGTAGCGGGGGCCAATCCCGGTGAGCAGTTCTTC.

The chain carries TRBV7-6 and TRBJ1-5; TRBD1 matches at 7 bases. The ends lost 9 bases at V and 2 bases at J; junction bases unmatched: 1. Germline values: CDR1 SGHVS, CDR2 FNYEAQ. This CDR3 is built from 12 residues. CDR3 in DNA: TGTGCCAGTGGACAGGGCAATCAGCCCCAGCATTTT. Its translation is CASGQGNQPQHF.

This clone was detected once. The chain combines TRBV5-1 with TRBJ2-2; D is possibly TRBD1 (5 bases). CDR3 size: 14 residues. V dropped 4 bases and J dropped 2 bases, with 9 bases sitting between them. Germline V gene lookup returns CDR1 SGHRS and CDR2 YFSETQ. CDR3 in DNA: TGCGCCAGCAGCCCCGACAGTAACACCGGGGAGCTGTTTTTT. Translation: CASSPDSNTGELFF.

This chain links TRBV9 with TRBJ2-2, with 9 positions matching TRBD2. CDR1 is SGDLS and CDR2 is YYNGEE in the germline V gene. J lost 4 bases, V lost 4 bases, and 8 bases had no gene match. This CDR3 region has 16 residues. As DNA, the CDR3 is TGTGCCAGCAGCACCCCGCGGGGGGGCCTCACCGGGGAGCTGTTTTTT. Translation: CASSTPRGGLTGELFF.

The CDR3 spells CATQIRDTDTQYF. The CDR3 DNA follows: TGTGCCACACAGATTCGGGATACAGATACGCAGTATTTT. The rearrangement links TRBV10-3 to TRBJ2-3; the D gene is possibly TRBD2 (5 bases). CDR1 is ENHRY, CDR2 SYGVKD, per germline. V was pared by 10 bases and J by 3 bases, with 14 bases between. This CDR3 region has 13 residues.

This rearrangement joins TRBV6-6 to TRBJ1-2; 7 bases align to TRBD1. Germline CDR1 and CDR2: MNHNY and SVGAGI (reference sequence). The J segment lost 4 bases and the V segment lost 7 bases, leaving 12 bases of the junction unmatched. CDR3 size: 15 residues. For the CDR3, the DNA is TGTGCCAGCACCTCCACACGACAGGGATCCTATGGCTACACCTTC. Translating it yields CASTSTRQGSYGYTF.

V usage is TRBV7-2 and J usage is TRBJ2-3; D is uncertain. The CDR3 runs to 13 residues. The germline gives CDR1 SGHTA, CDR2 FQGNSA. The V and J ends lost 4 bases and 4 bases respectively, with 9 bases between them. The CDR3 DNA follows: TGTGCCAGCAGCTCGACTCACCCAGATACGCAGTATTTT. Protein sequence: CASSSTHPDTQYF.

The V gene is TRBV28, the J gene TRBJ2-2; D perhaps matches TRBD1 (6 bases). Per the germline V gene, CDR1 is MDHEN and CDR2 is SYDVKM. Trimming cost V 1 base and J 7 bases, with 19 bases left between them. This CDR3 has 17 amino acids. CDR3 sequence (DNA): TGTGCCAGCAGTTTATTTCTACAGGGTAAACAAATCGGGGAGCTGTTTTTT. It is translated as CASSLFLQGKQIGELFF. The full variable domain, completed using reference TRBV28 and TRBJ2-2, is DVKVTQSSRYLVKRTGEKVFLECVQDMDHENMFWYRQDPGLGLRLIYFSYDVKMKEKGDIPEGYSVSREKKERFSLILESASTNQTSMYLCASSLFLQGKQIGELFFGEGSRLTVL.

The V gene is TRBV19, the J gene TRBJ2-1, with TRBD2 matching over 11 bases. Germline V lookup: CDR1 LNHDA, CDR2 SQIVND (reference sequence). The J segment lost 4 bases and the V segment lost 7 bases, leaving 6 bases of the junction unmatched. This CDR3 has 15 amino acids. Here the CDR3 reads CASNPSGRLYNEQFF. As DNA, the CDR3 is TGTGCCAGTAATCCTAGCGGGAGGCTTTACAATGAGCAGTTCTTC. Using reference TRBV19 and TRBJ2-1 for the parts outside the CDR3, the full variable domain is DGGITQSPKYLFRKEGQNVTLSCEQNLNHDAMYWYRQDPGQGLRLIYYSQIVNDFQKGDIAEGYSVSREKKESFPLTVTSAQKNPTAFYLCASNPSGRLYNEQFFGPGTRLTVL.

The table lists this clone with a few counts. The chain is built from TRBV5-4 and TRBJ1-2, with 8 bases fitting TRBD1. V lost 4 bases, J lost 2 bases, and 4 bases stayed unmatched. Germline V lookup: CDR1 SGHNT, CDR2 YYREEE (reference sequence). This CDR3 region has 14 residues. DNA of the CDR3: TGTGCCAGCAGCGCAGGGGGCGCGAACTATGGCTACACCTTC. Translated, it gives CASSAGGANYGYTF.

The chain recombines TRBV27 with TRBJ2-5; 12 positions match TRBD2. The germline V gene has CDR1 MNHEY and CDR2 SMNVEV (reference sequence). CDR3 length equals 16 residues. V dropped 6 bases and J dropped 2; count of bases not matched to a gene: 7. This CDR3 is CASRPTSGGWQETQYF. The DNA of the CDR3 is TGTGCCAGCAGACCCACTAGCGGGGGGTGGCAAGAGACCCAGTACTTC.

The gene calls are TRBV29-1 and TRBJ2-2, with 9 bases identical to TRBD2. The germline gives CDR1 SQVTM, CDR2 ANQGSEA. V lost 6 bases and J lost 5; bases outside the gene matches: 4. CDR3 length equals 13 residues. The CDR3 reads CSVPTSGTGELFF. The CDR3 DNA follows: TGCAGCGTCCCCACTAGCGGGACCGGGGAGCTGTTTTTT.

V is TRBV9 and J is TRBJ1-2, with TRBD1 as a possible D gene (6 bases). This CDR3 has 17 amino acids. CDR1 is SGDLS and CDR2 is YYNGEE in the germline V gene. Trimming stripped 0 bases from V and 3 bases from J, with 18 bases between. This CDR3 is CASSVGDRPFGDYGYTF. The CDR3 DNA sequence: TGTGCCAGCAGCGTAGGTGACAGGCCATTTGGGGACTATGGCTACACCTTC.

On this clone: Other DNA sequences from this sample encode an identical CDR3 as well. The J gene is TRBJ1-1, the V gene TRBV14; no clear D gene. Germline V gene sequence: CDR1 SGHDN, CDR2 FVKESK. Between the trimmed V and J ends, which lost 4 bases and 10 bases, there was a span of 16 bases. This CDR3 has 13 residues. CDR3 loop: CASSPQAEGRAFF. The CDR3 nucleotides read TGTGCCAGCAGCCCTCAAGCGGAGGGTCGAGCTTTCTTT.

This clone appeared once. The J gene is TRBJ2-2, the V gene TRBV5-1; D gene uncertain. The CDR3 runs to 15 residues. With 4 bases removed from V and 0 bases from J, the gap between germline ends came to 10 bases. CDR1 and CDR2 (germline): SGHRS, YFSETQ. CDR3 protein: CASSPLTTNTGELFF. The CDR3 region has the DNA TGCGCCAGCAGCCCTTTAACTACGAACACCGGGGAGCTGTTTTTT.

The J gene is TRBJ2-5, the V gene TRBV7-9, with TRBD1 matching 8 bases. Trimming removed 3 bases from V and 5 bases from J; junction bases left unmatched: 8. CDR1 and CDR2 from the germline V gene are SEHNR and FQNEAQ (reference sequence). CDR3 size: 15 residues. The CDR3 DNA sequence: TGTGCCAGCAGCTTCGGACAGGGTTGGAGGGAGACCCAGTACTTC. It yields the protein CASSFGQGWRETQYF.

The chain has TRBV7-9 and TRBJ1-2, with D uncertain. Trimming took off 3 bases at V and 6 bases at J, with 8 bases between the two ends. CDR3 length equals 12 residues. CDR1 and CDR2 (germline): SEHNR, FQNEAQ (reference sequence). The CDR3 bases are TGTGCCAGCAGCTTCGACATTCATGGCTACACCTTC. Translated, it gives CASSFDIHGYTF.

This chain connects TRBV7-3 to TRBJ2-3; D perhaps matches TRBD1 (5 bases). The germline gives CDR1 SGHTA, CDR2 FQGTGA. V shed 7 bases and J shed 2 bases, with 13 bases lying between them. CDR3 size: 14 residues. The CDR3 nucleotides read TGTGCCAGCACCGTGGGGCCTCACACAGATACGCAGTATTTT. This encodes CASTVGPHTDTQYF.